This entry lists 31 T cell receptor beta chains sequenced from one sample in a study of T cell responses to AZD1222 COVID-19 vaccine. Sequencing used immunoSEQ multiplex PCR; TCRdb keeps in-frame clones, though not all of them. The sample contains tens of thousands of clones, 85% to 90% of which appear only once. The sequencing here drew on peripheral blood, taken on day 0 of AZD1222 vaccination. These receptors all stem from an adult in good health.

CDR3 protein: CASSEALRSYGYTF. For the CDR3, the DNA is TGTGCCAGCAGTGAAGCGCTTCGCAGCTATGGCTACACCTTC. The chain links TRBV2 to TRBJ1-2; D remains ambiguous. Per germline, CDR1 SNHLY and CDR2 FYNNEI. This CDR3 spans 14 amino acids. The germline V and J ends were trimmed by 0 bases and 4 bases, with 9 bases remaining between them.

The chain has TRBV2 and TRBJ2-3; TRBD1 is a possible D gene (5 bases). The CDR3 loop spans 15 amino acids. The germline CDR1 and CDR2 sequences are SNHLY and FYNNEI. The V gene lost 8 bases and the J gene lost 2 bases, with 17 bases spanning the gap. CDR3 in DNA: TGTGCCAGCCTAACCAGGGCCCCCTACACAGATACGCAGTATTTT. This codes for CASLTRAPYTDTQYF.

V and J are TRBV2 and TRBJ1-2; D remains ambiguous. The CDR3 runs to 10 residues. Deletions cut 6 bases from V and 8 bases from J, with 7 bases between. The germline CDR1 and CDR2 sequences are SNHLY and FYNNEI. DNA of the CDR3: TGTGCCAGCAGGGCGTCCGGCTACACCTTC. It codes for CASRASGYTF.

This sequence joins TRBV12-3 or TRBV12-4 and TRBJ1-1, with no clear D. This CDR3 is 11 amino acids long. V lost 7 bases and J 4 bases, leaving 7 bases between the germline ends. The CDR3 region is CASTSGTEAFF. The CDR3 DNA is TGTGCCAGCACCTCCGGCACTGAAGCTTTCTTT.

The chain uses TRBV5-5 and TRBJ2-2; D is unclear. Germline values: CDR1 SGHKS, CDR2 YYEKEE (reference sequence). Trimming removed 4 bases from V and 1 base from J, with 14 bases in between. The CDR3 is 16 amino acids. The chain's CDR3 is CASSPGPKRNTGELFF. The CDR3 nucleotides are TGTGCCAGCAGCCCGGGCCCAAAACGGAACACCGGGGAGCTGTTTTTT.

The chain has TRBV7-2 and TRBJ1-4; possibly TRBD1 for D (6 bases). This CDR3 region has 15 residues. The V end was cut by 4 bases, the J end by 5 bases, with 14 bases between. The germline gives CDR1 SGHTA, CDR2 FQGNSA. The CDR3 DNA is TGTGCCAGCAGCTCCAACAGGGATTCAAATGAAAAACTGTTTTTT. Protein sequence: CASSSNRDSNEKLFF.

This clone has only a few counts. The rearrangement links TRBV5-4 to TRBJ1-1, with D perhaps TRBD1 (5 bases). The V gene lost 0 bases and the J gene lost 5 bases, with 14 bases spanning the gap. The CDR3 has 15 residues. The germline gives CDR1 SGHNT, CDR2 YYREEE (reference sequence). CDR3 in amino acids: CASSLDRGSGTEAFF. DNA of the CDR3: TGTGCCAGCAGCTTGGATCGGGGGAGCGGGACTGAAGCTTTCTTT.

The chain couples TRBV5-1 to TRBJ1-6; TRBD1 agrees at 9 bases. The CDR3 runs 16 residues. J lost 0 bases, V lost 6 bases, and 4 bases had no gene match. Germline V gene sequence: CDR1 SGHRS, CDR2 YFSETQ. This chain's CDR3 is CASTTGGSSYNSPLHF. DNA of the CDR3: TGCGCCAGCACGACAGGGGGGAGCTCCTATAATTCACCCCTCCACTTT.

The chain has TRBV11-3 and TRBJ2-3, with TRBD2 matching 8 bases. The germline V gene has CDR1 SGHNT and CDR2 YENEEA. Unmatched junction bases numbered 6, after V lost 2 bases and J lost 5 bases. The CDR3 totals 15 residues. This chain's CDR3 is CASSLRGRSEDTQYF. CDR3 bases: TGTGCCAGCAGCTTACGCGGGAGGTCTGAAGATACGCAGTATTTT.

This clone showed up just once. This rearrangement joins TRBV29-1 to TRBJ2-3; TRBD2 matches at 9 bases. Looked up from germline, CDR1 is SQVTM and CDR2 is ANQGSEA. This CDR3 region has 14 residues. V shed 4 bases, J shed 4 bases, and the junction held 6 bases outside the gene matches. This chain's CDR3 is CSVGLSGSADTQYF. The CDR3 bases are TGCAGCGTTGGTCTTAGCGGGAGCGCAGATACGCAGTATTTT.

The genes are TRBV4-1 and TRBJ1-5, with 7 bases aligning to TRBD1. This CDR3 has 15 amino acids. Germline CDR1 MGHRA, CDR2 YSYEKL. Trimming at V came to 3 bases and at J to 6 bases, leaving 8 bases not matched to a gene. The CDR3: CASSQDLQGFQPQHF. CDR3 nucleotides: TGCGCCAGCAGCCAGGATTTACAGGGGTTTCAGCCCCAGCATTTT.

The chain joins TRBV3-1 (or the pseudogene TRBV3-2) to TRBJ1-2; 10 positions match TRBD1. Germline CDR1 reads LGHDT; CDR2 reads YNNKEL (reference sequence). This CDR3 spans 14 amino acids. Trimming removed 7 bases from V and 7 bases from J; junction bases left unmatched: 9. The CDR3 loop is CASTPRDRGGGYTF. CDR3 in DNA: TGTGCCAGCACCCCAAGGGACAGGGGAGGTGGCTACACCTTC.

The J gene is TRBJ2-7, the V gene TRBV4-1, with 9 positions matching TRBD1. Losses at the gene ends were 4 bases for V and 5 bases for J; bases not matched to a gene: 9. The CDR3 runs to 15 residues. Germline CDR1 reads MGHRA; CDR2 reads YSYEKL. Written as DNA, the CDR3 is TGCGCCAGCAGCCCCGGGACAGGGTTCATTGACGAGCAGTACTTC. Its protein is CASSPGTGFIDEQYF.

This clone was seen a single time. The J gene is TRBJ2-7, the V gene TRBV14, with 8 bases that match TRBD1. This CDR3 has 15 residues. The V gene end was trimmed by 1 base and the J gene end by 3 bases; junction bases not matched to a gene: 5. Germline CDR1 reads SGHDN; CDR2 reads FVKESK. CDR3: CASSQVGTGSYEQYF. CDR3 nucleotide sequence: TGTGCCAGCAGCCAAGTCGGGACAGGTAGCTACGAGCAGTACTTC.

The V and J genes are TRBV7-3 and TRBJ2-4; D remains ambiguous. Trimming cost V 5 bases and J 6 bases, with 14 bases left between them. CDR3 length: 14 amino acids. Germline V gene sequence: CDR1 SGHTA, CDR2 FQGTGA. As DNA, the CDR3 is TGTGCCAGCAGCCCGCTCCCGGGTGGAAACATTCAGTACTTC. It is translated as CASSPLPGGNIQYF.

V usage is TRBV6-5 and J usage is TRBJ2-5, with D hard to call. This CDR3 has 16 amino acids. V lost 4 bases to trimming and J lost 7 bases, with 22 bases between them. Germline CDR1 reads MNHEY; CDR2 reads SVGAGI. Here the CDR3 reads CASSFSTWGNGVTQYF. The CDR3 DNA sequence: TGTGCCAGCAGTTTTTCGACCTGGGGTAATGGGGTGACCCAGTACTTC.

For the CDR3, the DNA is TGTGCCAGTAAAACTGACAGCATGAACACTGAAGCTTTCTTT. Amino acids: CASKTDSMNTEAFF. V is TRBV2 and J is TRBJ1-1; weak D call: TRBD1 (5 bases). The germline gives CDR1 SNHLY, CDR2 FYNNEI. The CDR3 consists of 14 residues. V was clipped by 9 bases and J by 0 bases, with 14 bases between them.

In its sample, this clone was seen a few times. This chain connects TRBV14 to TRBJ2-7; D is possibly TRBD1 (5 bases). The CDR3 has 19 amino acids. CDR1 is SGHDN and CDR2 is FVKESK in the germline V gene. The V end was cut by 2 bases, the J end by 4 bases, with 27 bases between. As DNA, the CDR3 is TGTGCCAGCAGCCAACACATCCCAAGAACTTACAGGCTCTTGTACGAGCAGTACTTC. This sequence encodes CASSQHIPRTYRLLYEQYF.

This chain connects TRBV7-9 to TRBJ2-7; tentative D call: TRBD1 (6 bases). The CDR3 extends over 14 amino acids. Trimming cost V 4 bases and J 5 bases, with 15 bases left between them. CDR1 is SEHNR, CDR2 FQNEAQ, per germline (reference sequence). The CDR3 is CASSSQDSYNEQYF. In DNA, the CDR3 is TGTGCCAGCAGCTCCCAGGACAGCTACAACGAGCAGTACTTC.

The chain couples TRBV6-6 to TRBJ1-1, with D uncertain. Trimming stripped 1 base from V and 1 base from J, with 4 bases between. The CDR3 runs to 13 residues. Germline V gives CDR1 MNHNY, CDR2 SVGAGI (reference sequence). CDR3 nucleotides: TGTGCCAGCAGTTACTATCCGAACACTGAAGCTTTCTTT. Its translation is CASSYYPNTEAFF.

The chain combines TRBV7-2 with TRBJ1-2, with 9 bases aligning to TRBD1. Germline CDR1 is SGHTA and CDR2 is FQGNSA. The V and J ends lost 2 bases and 1 base, in that order; junction bases with no gene match: 5. CDR3 length: 16 amino acids. The CDR3 loop reads CASSLFPGQGNYGYTF. CDR3 in DNA: TGTGCCAGCAGCTTATTTCCGGGACAGGGTAACTATGGCTACACCTTC.

CDR3 coding DNA: TGTGCCAGCAGGGTTGACGGAAAGCTCTATGAGCAGTTCTTC. It translates to CASRVDGKLYEQFF. The chain employs TRBV7-2 and TRBJ2-1; D is unresolved. Per germline, CDR1 SGHTA and CDR2 FQGNSA. This CDR3 has 14 residues. The V and J ends lost 6 bases and 8 bases respectively, with 17 bases between them.

This chain links TRBV19 with TRBJ1-1; TRBD1 is a possible D gene (6 bases). Germline values: CDR1 LNHDA, CDR2 SQIVND (reference sequence). V lost 1 base to trimming and J lost 1 base, with 10 bases between them. CDR3 length equals 15 residues. The DNA for the CDR3 is TGTGCCAGTAGTATAGCACACAGGGAGAACACTGAAGCTTTCTTT. It specifies CASSIAHRENTEAFF.

The chain uses TRBV28 and TRBJ2-2; TRBD2 matches at 7 bases. This CDR3 contains 14 residues. CDR1 and CDR2 (germline): MDHEN, SYDVKM. Trimming at V came to 5 bases and at J to 4 bases, leaving 4 bases not matched to a gene. CDR3 residues: CASSSGDFTGELFF. The CDR3 nucleotides read TGTGCCAGCAGTAGCGGGGATTTCACCGGGGAGCTGTTTTTT. The complete variable domain, with remaining parts taken from reference TRBV28 and TRBJ2-2, reads DVKVTQSSRYLVKRTGEKVFLECVQDMDHENMFWYRQDPGLGLRLIYFSYDVKMKEKGDIPEGYSVSREKKERFSLILESASTNQTSMYLCASSSGDFTGELFFGEGSRLTVL.

This chain uses TRBV6-5 with TRBJ2-5; unclear D gene. Trimming shortened V by 7 bases and J by 2 bases, and 8 bases separated the two germline ends. The CDR3 consists of 12 residues. Germline V gene data show CDR1 as MNHEY and CDR2 as SVGAGI. The DNA of the CDR3 is TGTGCCAGCATGCCAAGGCAAGAGACCCAGTACTTC. This codes for CASMPRQETQYF.

The chain recombines TRBV6-5 with TRBJ1-5, with D possibly being TRBD1 (5 bases). Trimming stripped 6 bases from V and 6 bases from J, with 15 bases between. Looked up from germline, CDR1 is MNHEY and CDR2 is SVGAGI. This CDR3 contains 14 residues. The DNA of the CDR3 is TGTGCCAGCAGACGGATGGGGGGGAGTCAGCCCCAGCATTTT. As protein: CASRRMGGSQPQHF.

In this sample, this clone turned up once. The chain links TRBV2 to TRBJ2-7, with TRBD1 matching 7 bases. The CDR3 length is 14 residues. V trimming: 6 bases; J trimming: 2 bases; junction bases outside the gene matches: 7. Germline V CDR1 and CDR2: SNHLY, FYNNEI. The CDR3 coding sequence is TGTGCCAGCAGGACCGGGACAGTCACCTACGAGCAGTACTTC. The encoded protein is CASRTGTVTYEQYF.

This rearrangement joins TRBV7-3 to TRBJ2-7; 9 positions agree with TRBD1. The germline gives CDR1 SGHTA, CDR2 FQGTGA. J gave up 5 bases and V 0 bases, and 5 bases lay outside the gene matches. The CDR3 consists of 15 residues. The CDR3 region is CASSLTGQGFHEQYF. The CDR3, as DNA: TGTGCCAGCAGCTTAACGGGACAGGGATTCCACGAGCAGTACTTC.

This chain uses TRBV4-1 with TRBJ1-1; 8 nucleotides match TRBD1. Germline CDR1 MGHRA, CDR2 YSYEKL. CDR3 size: 16 residues. Trimming at V came to 1 base and at J to 0 bases, leaving 4 bases not matched to a gene. The CDR3 here is CASSQGYRGVNTEAFF. The DNA for the CDR3 is TGCGCCAGCAGCCAAGGCTACAGGGGGGTGAACACTGAAGCTTTCTTT.

The J gene is TRBJ1-4, the V gene TRBV5-8; 9 bases line up with TRBD1. The CDR3 contains 15 residues. V trimming: 4 bases; J trimming: 2 bases; junction bases outside the gene matches: 3. Looked up from germline, CDR1 is SGHTS and CDR2 is YDEGEE. The CDR3 protein is CASSLTGGTNEKLFF. The CDR3 nucleotides are TGTGCCAGCAGCCTGACAGGGGGGACTAATGAAAAACTGTTTTTT.

The rearrangement uses TRBV6-4 and TRBJ1-1; D is uncertain. CDR1 is MRHNA and CDR2 is SNTAGT in the germline V gene. The CDR3 runs to 14 residues. Trimming left V 3 bases short and J 6 bases short, with 14 bases between. The CDR3 DNA reads TGTGCCAGCAGTGAGGGCCCCCAAGGCGCTGAAGCTTTCTTT. This gives the protein CASSEGPQGAEAFF.